The clone carrying this T cell receptor (beta chain) showed up just a few times. The data were taken from a study of blood T cell repertoires in COVID-19. As for the study in general: Sites in the United States, Italy and Spain provided acute and convalescent COVID-19 samples. T cells, B-cell-depleted T cells, or PBMCs provided the cDNA or gDNA that served as material.

The CDR3 consists of 13 residues. Germline CDR1 and CDR2: KGHSH and LQKENI. The V gene end was trimmed by 6 bases and the J gene end by 5 bases; junction bases not matched to a gene: 7. As processed by the authors: Reference gene primer amplification in the assay estimated nucleated cell counts. Produced via immunoSEQ multiplex PCR; TCRdb's table is partial and in-frame only. V, J and clone size were drawn from that table, and D and trimming were deduced from the DNA. The sample lists 140,000 to 150,000 clones, over 75% occurring once. Sequenced material: peripheral blood. V is TRBV18 and J is TRBJ2-7; 7 bases match TRBD1. The clonotype was recovered from a woman aged 50 to 65 with acute or convalescent COVID-19. CDR3 nucleotide sequence: TGTGCCAGCTCTGAAACAGGGGACGACGAGCAGTACTTC. Its protein is CASSETGDDEQYF. The whole variable domain, filled in from reference TRBV18 and TRBJ2-7, reads NAGVMQNPRHLVRRRGQEARLRCSPMKGHSHVYWYRQLPEEGLKFMVYLQKENIIDESGMPKERFSAEFPKEGPSILRIQQVVRGDSAAYFCASSETGDDEQYFGPGTRLTVT.